These T cell receptor beta chains were read from a single sample in a study of T cells in localized non-small cell lung cancer. The assay was immunoSEQ multiplex PCR, and TCRdb's table has in-frame clones only and misses some. The sample lists 25,000 to 35,000 clones, 80% to 90% seen once, with about a tenth in the top ten. Sequencing was performed on peripheral blood, taken before any cancer treatment. These receptors were collected from a woman aged 35 to 70 with stage I lung adenocarcinoma. The conserved cysteine and the conserved F or W are not part of the CDR3 here.

j_call v_call cdr3_aa
TRBJ2-7 TRBV27 ASSFEVRTASYEQY
TRBJ1-5 TRBV10-3 AISEYNDQPQH
TRBJ2-7 TRBV7-2 ASSPTGLAGGEQY
TRBJ1-1 TRBV4-3 ASSQDYRNNLNEAF
TRBJ1-4 TRBV28 ASSSAKQDEKLF
TRBJ2-1 TRBV5-6 ASSLELAGHNEQF
TRBJ1-6 TRBV30 AWRGKGRGNSPLH
TRBJ1-5 TRBV4-1 ASSQVGVNQPQH
TRBJ2-7 TRBV7-6 ASSSPGLPASYEQY
TRBJ1-5 TRBV28 ASIRSGQPQH
TRBJ1-1 TRBV9 ASSLTGDLNTEAF
TRBJ2-1 TRBV19 ASSSYDRLHNEQF
TRBJ1-4 TRBV13 ASSGGRGNEKLF
TRBJ1-2 TRBV4-2 ASSQAGQGAVGYT
TRBJ1-1 TRBV14 ASSQGGITEAF
TRBJ1-1 TRBV6-6 ASSPPGQGAPF
TRBJ2-2 TRBV9 ASSRDSVNTGELF
TRBJ1-2 TRBV30 AWIQLYGYT
TRBJ1-1 TRBV9 ASSAGTGVASYTEAF
TRBJ2-7 TRBV28 ASSSLQTRPNEQY
TRBJ2-4 TRBV6-6 ASSPGLAVIQY
TRBJ2-1 TRBV27 ASSLGDEQF